This TCR beta chain was profiled in a study of OX40 agonist ivuxolimab in advanced cancers. Study background: Around 40% of patients had received prior checkpoint inhibitor therapy. Study results and caveats: Clones of CD4+ and CD8+ blood T cells grew by week 6 at doses of 0.1 to 3.0 mg/kg. Expanded clones were, on average, more numerous among CD8+ T cells than CD4+.

Sequenced by immunoSEQ multiplex PCR; TCRdb stores in-frame clones only, minus some. The sample yields around 68,000 clones, about nine tenths seen once. Comments on this clone: Its antigen remains unidentified.

With 6 bases clipped from V and 8 bases from J, the junction kept 12 bases outside the gene matches. Per germline, CDR1 SQVTM and CDR2 ANQGSEA. The CDR3 has 14 residues. This material consisted of CD4+ or CD8+ T cells sorted from blood, taken in a trial of the OX40 agonist ivuxolimab. The TCR sequence derives from an adult with an advanced solid tumor such as melanoma, head and neck, liver or kidney cancer. The V gene is TRBV29-1, the J gene TRBJ1-2; TRBD1 matches 10 bases. The DNA of the CDR3 is TGCAGCGTAGTACCGGGACAGGGGAAGGGCGGCTACACCTTC. Amino acid sequence: CSVVPGQGKGGYTF.